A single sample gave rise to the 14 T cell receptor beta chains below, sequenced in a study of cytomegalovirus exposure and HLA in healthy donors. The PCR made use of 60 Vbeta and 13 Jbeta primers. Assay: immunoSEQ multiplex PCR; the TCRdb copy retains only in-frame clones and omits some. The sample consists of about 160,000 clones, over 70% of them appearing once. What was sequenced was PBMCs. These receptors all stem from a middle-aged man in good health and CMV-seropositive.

CDR3 amino acids: CASGSFEGTGELFF. The CDR3 DNA follows: TGTGCTAGTGGTTCGTTTGAGGGAACCGGGGAGCTGTTTTTT. The chain couples TRBV12-5 to TRBJ2-2, with a tentative D call TRBD2 (5 bases). Germline CDR1 reads LGHNT; CDR2 reads FRNRAP. This CDR3 has 14 residues. The V end was cut by 4 bases, the J end by 5 bases, with 11 bases between. The variable domain in full, completed from reference TRBV12-5 and TRBJ2-2, reads DARVTQTPRHKVTEMGQEVTMRCQPILGHNTVFWYRQTMMQGLELLAYFRNRAPLDDSGMPKDRFSAEMPDATLATLKIQPSEPRDSAVYFCASGSFEGTGELFFGEGSRLTVL.

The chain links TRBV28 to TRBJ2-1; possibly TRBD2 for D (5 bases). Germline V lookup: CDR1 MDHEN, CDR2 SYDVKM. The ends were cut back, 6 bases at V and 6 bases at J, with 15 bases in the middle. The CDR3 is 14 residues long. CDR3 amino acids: CASSPGSELNEQFF. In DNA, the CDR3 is TGTGCCAGCAGCCCGGGGTCTGAACTCAATGAGCAGTTCTTC.

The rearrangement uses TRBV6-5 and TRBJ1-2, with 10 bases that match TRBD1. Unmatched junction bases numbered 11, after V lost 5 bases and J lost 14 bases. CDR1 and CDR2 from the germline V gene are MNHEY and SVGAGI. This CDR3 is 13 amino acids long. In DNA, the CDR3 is TGTGCCAGCAGTCGCCCGGACAGGGGGAGTCTTACCTTC. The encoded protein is CASSRPDRGSLTF.

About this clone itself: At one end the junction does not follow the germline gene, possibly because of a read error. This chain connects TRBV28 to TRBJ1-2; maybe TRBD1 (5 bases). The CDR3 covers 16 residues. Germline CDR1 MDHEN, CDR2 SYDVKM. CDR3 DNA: TGTGCCAACAGTCAGCCCACGACAGATCCGTTCCGGGGCTACACCTTC. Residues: CANSQPTTDPFRGYTF.

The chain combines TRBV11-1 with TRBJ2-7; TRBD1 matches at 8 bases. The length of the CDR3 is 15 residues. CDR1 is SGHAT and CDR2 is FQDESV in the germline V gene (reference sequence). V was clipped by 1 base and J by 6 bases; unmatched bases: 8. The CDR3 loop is CASSLGFSGGSEQYF. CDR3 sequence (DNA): TGTGCCAGCAGCTTAGGGTTTTCAGGGGGCTCCGAGCAGTACTTC.

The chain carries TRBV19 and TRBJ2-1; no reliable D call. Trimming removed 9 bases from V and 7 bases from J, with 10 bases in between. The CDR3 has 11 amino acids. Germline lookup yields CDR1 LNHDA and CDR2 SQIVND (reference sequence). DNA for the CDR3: TGTGCCAGCGCCGGTTATAATGAGCAGTTCTTC. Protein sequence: CASAGYNEQFF.

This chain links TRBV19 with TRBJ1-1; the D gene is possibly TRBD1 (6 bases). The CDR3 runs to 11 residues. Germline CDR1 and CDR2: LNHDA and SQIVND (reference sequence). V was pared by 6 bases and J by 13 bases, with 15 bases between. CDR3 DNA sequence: TGTGCCAGTAGGACCACAGGGTTGGTTTTCTTT. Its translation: CASRTTGLVFF.

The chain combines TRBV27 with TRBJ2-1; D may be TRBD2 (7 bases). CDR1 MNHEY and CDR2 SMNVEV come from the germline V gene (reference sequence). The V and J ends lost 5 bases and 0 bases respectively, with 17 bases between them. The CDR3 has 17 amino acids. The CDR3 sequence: CASSPSARGGSYNEQFF. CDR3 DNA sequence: TGTGCCAGCAGTCCCAGCGCAAGGGGGGGCTCCTACAATGAGCAGTTCTTC.

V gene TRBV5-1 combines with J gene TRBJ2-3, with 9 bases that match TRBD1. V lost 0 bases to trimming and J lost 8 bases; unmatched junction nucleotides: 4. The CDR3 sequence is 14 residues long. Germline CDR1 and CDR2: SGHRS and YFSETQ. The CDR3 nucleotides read TGCGCCAGCAGCTTGGACAGGGGGCTGGGTACGCAGTATTTT. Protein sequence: CASSLDRGLGTQYF.

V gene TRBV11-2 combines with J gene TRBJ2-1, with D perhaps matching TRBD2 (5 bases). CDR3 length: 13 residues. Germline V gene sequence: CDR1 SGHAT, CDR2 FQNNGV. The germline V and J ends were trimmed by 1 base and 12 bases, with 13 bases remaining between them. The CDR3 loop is CASSLGGGSRQFF. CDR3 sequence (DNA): TGTGCCAGCAGCTTAGGTGGTGGGAGTAGGCAGTTCTTC. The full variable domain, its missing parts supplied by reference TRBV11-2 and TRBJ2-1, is EAGVAQSPRYKIIEKRQSVAFWCNPISGHATLYWYQQILGQGPKLLIQFQNNGVVDDSQLPKDRFSAERLKGVDSTLKIQPAKLEDSAVYLCASSLGGGSRQFFGPGTRLTVL.

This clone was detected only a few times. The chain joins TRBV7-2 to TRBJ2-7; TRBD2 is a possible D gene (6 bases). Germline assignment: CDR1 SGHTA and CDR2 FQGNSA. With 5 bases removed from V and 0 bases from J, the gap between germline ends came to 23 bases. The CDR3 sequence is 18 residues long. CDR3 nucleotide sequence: TGTGCCAGCAGCCCCCCACGCCGGGCAGCGGGCGACTCCTACGAGCAGTACTTC. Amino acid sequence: CASSPPRRAAGDSYEQYF.

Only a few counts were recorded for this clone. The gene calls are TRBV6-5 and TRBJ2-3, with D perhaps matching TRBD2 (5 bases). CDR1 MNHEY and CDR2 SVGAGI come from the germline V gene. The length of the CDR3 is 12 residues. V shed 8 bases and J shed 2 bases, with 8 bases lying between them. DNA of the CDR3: TGTGCCAGCGGGAGCCCCACAGATACGCAGTATTTT. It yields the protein CASGSPTDTQYF.

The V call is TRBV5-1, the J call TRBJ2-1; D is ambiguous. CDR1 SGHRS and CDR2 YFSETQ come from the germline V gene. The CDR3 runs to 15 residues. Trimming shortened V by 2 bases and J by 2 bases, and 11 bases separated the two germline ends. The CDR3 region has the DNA TGCGCCAGCAGCTTATTTGGGCAGGCCTACAATGAGCAGTTCTTC. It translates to CASSLFGQAYNEQFF.

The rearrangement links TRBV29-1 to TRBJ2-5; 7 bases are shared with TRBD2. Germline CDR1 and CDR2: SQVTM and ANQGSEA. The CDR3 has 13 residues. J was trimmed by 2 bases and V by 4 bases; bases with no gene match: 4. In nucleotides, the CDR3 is TGCAGCGTTGGGCCTAGCGGTCAAGAGACCCAGTACTTC. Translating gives CSVGPSGQETQYF.